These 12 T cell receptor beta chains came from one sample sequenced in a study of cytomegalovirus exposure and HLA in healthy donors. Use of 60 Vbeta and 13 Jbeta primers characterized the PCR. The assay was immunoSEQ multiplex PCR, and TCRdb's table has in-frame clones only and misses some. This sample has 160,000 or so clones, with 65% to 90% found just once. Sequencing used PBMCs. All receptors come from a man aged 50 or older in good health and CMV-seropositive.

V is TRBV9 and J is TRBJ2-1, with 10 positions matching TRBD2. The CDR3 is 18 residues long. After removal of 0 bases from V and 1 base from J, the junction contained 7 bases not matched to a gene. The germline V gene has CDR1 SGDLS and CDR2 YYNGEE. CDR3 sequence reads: CASSVGAGGPVSYNEQFF. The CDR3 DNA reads TGTGCCAGCAGCGTAGGAGCGGGGGGGCCGGTTTCCTACAATGAGCAGTTCTTC.

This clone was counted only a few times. The CDR3 sequence: CASSYYASSGDTQYF. DNA of the CDR3: TGTGCCAGCAGTTATTACGCCTCCTCCGGAGATACGCAGTATTTT. The chain couples TRBV6-5 to TRBJ2-3; the D is unclear. V lost 3 bases and J lost 5, with 15 bases in between. The germline V gene has CDR1 MNHEY and CDR2 SVGAGI. The CDR3 covers 15 residues.

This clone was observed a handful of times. This CDR3 is CASSRPRREYWLGYTF. The CDR3 DNA sequence: TGTGCCAGTAGTAGACCCAGGAGGGAATACTGGCTTGGCTACACCTTC. The chain joins TRBV19 to TRBJ1-2; D gene ambiguous. Germline lookup yields CDR1 LNHDA and CDR2 SQIVND (reference sequence). The V end lost 4 bases, the J end lost 7 bases, and 22 bases lay between the germline ends. CDR3 length: 16 amino acids.

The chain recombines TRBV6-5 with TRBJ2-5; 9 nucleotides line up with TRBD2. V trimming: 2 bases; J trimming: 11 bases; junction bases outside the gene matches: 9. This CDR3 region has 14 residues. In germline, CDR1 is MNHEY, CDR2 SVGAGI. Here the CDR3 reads CASSYPAGGGEQYF. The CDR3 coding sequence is TGTGCCAGCAGTTACCCAGCGGGGGGCGGTGAGCAGTACTTC.

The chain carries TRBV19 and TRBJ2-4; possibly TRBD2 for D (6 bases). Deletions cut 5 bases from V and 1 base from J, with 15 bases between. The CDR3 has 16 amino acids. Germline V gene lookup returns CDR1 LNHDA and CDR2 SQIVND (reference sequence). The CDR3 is CASSPYDLAAKNIQYF. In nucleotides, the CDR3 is TGTGCCAGTAGTCCCTACGACCTAGCGGCCAAAAACATTCAGTACTTC.

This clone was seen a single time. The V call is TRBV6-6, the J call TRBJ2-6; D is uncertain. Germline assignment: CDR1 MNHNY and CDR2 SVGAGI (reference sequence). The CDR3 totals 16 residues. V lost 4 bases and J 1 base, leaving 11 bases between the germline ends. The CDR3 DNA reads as TGTGCCAGCAGTTCTCTCTCAGGATCTGGGGCCAACGTCCTGACTTTC. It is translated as CASSSLSGSGANVLTF.

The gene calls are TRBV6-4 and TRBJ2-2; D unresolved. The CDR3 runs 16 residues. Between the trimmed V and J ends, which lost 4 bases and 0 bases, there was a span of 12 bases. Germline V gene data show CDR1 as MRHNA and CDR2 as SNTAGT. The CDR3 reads CASSVIPRANTGELFF. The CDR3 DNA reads TGTGCCAGCAGTGTTATTCCTCGAGCGAACACCGGGGAGCTGTTTTTT.

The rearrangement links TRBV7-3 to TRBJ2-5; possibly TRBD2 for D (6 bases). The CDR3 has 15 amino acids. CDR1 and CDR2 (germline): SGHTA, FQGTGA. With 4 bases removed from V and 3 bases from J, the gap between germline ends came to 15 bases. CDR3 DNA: TGTGCCAGCAGCTCCCAGGCGGGGACGAAAGAGACCCAGTACTTC. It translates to CASSSQAGTKETQYF.

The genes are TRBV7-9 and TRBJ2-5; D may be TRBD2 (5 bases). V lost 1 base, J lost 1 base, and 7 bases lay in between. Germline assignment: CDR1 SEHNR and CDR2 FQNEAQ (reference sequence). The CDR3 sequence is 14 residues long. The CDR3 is CASSLDAGQETQYF. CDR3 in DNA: TGTGCCAGCAGCTTAGATGCGGGCCAAGAGACCCAGTACTTC.

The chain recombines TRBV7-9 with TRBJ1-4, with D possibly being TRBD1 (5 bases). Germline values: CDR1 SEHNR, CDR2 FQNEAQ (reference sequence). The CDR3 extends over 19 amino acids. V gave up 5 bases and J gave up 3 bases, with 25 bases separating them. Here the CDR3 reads CASSPQGRIQPTANEKLFF. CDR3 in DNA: TGTGCCAGCAGCCCCCAGGGCCGGATCCAACCCACGGCTAATGAAAAACTGTTTTTT. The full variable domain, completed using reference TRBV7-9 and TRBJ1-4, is DTGVSQNPRHKITKRGQNVTFRCDPISEHNRLYWYRQTLGQGPEFLTYFQNEAQLEKSRLLSDRFSAERPKGSFSTLEIQRTEQGDSAMYLCASSPQGRIQPTANEKLFFGSGTQLSVL.

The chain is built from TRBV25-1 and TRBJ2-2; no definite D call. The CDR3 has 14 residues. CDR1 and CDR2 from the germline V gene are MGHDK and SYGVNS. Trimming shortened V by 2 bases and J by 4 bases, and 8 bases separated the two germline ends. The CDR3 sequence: CASSEGHLTGELFF. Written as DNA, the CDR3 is TGTGCCAGCAGTGAAGGCCATCTCACCGGGGAGCTGTTTTTT. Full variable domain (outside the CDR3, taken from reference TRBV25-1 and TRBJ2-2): EADIYQTPRYLVIGTGKKITLECSQTMGHDKMYWYQQDPGMELHLIHYSYGVNSTEKGDLSSESTVSRIRTEHFPLTLESARPSHTSQYLCASSEGHLTGELFFGEGSRLTVL.

The CDR3 sequence: CASRGGAQETQYF. The CDR3 nucleotides read TGTGCCAGCCGAGGTGGGGCCCAAGAGACCCAGTACTTC. The chain joins TRBV6-1 to TRBJ2-5; D is perhaps TRBD1 (5 bases). The CDR3 length is 13 residues. Trimming removed 8 bases from V and 1 base from J, with 11 bases in between. The germline CDR1 and CDR2 sequences are MNHNS and SASEGT.